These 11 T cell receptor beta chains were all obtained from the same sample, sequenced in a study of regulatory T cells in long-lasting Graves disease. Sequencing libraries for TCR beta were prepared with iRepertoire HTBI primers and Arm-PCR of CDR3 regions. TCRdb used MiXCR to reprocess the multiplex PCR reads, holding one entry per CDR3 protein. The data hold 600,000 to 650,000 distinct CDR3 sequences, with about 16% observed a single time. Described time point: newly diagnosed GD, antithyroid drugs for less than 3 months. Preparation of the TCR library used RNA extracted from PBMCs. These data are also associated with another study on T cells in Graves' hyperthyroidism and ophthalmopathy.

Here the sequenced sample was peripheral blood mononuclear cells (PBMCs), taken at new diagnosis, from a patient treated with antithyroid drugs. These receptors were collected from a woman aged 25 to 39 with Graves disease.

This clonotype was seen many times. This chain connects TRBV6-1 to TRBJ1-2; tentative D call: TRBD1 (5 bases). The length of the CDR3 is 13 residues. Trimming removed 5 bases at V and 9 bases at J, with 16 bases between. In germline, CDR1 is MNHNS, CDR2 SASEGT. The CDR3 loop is CASSQHQGGSYTF. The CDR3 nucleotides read TGTGCCAGCAGTCAACATCAGGGCGGCAGCTACACCTTC.

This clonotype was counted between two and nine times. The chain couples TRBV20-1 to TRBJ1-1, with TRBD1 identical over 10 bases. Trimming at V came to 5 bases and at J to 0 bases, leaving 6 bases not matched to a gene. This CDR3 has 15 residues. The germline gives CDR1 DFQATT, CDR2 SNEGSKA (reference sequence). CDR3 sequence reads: CSAPPGTGVNTEAFF. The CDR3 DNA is TGCAGTGCTCCCCCAGGGACAGGGGTGAACACTGAAGCTTTCTTT.

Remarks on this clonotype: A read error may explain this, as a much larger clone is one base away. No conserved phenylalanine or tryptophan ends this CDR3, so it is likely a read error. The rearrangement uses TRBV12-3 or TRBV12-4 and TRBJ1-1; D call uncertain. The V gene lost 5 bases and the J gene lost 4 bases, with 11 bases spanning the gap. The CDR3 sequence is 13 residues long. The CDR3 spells CASSPRPGTEAFS. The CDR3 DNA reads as TGTGCCAGCAGTCCCAGACCCGGCACTGAAGCTTTCTCT.

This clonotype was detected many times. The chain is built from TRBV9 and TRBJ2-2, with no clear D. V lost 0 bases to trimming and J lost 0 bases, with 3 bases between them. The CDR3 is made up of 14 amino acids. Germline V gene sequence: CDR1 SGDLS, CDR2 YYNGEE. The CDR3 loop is CASSVAPNTGELFF. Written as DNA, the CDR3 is TGTGCCAGCAGCGTAGCGCCGAACACCGGGGAGCTGTTTTTT.

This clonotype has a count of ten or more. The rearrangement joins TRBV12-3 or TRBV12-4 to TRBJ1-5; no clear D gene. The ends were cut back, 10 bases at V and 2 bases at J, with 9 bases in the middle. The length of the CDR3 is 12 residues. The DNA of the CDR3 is TGTGCCACTGGCATGGGCAATCAGCCCCAGCATTTT. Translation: CATGMGNQPQHF.

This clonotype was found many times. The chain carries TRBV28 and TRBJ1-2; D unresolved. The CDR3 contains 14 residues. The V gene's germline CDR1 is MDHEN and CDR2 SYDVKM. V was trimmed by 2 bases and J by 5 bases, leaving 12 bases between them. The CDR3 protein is CASSLPRSIYGYTF. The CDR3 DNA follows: TGTGCCAGCAGTTTACCCCGTTCTATATATGGCTACACCTTC.

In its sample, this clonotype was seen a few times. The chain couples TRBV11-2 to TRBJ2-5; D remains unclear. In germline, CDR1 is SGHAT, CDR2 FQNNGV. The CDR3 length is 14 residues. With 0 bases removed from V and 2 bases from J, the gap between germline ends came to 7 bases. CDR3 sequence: CASSLDPIQETQYF. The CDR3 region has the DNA TGTGCCAGCAGCTTAGATCCCATACAAGAGACCCAGTACTTC. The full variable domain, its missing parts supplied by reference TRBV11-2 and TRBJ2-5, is EAGVAQSPRYKIIEKRQSVAFWCNPISGHATLYWYQQILGQGPKLLIQFQNNGVVDDSQLPKDRFSAERLKGVDSTLKIQPAKLEDSAVYLCASSLDPIQETQYFGPGTRLLVL.

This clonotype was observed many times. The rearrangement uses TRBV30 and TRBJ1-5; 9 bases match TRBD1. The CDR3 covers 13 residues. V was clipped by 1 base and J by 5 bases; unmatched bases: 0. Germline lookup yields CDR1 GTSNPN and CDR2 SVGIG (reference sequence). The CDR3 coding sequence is TGTGCCTGGAGTGGGACAGGGGATCAGCCCCAGCATTTT. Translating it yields CAWSGTGDQPQHF.

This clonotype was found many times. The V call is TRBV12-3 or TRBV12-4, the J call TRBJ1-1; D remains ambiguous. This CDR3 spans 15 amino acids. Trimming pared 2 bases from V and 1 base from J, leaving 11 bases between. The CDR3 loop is CASSLKRTGNTEAFF. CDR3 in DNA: TGTGCCAGCAGTTTAAAAAGGACGGGGAACACTGAAGCTTTCTTT.

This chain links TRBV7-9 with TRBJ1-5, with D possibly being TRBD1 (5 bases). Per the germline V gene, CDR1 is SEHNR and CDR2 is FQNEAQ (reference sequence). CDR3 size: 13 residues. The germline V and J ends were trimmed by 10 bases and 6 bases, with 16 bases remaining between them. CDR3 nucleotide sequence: TGTGCCATCGGGGCGGGGGGTACTCAGCCCCAGCATTTT. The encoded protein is CAIGAGGTQPQHF. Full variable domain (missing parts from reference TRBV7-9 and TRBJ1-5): DTGVSQNPRHKITKRGQNVTFRCDPISEHNRLYWYRQTLGQGPEFLTYFQNEAQLEKSRLLSDRFSAERPKGSFSTLEIQRTEQGDSAMYLCAIGAGGTQPQHFGDGTRLSIL.

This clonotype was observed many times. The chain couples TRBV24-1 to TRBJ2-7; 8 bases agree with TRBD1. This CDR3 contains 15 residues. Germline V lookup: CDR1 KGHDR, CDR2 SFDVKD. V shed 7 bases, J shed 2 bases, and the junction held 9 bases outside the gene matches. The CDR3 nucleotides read TGTGCCACCAGCAGCTCCGGGACAGGCGCCTACGAGCAGTACTTC. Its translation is CATSSSGTGAYEQYF.